The source of this T cell receptor beta chain is a study of neurological immune-mediated disorders. Sorted libraries came from 1 million CD4+ or CD8+ T cells. This clonotype occurred many times. The cDNA was generated by 5'RACE with 10-nucleotide random UMIs. The authors obtained over 160 million TCR-beta sequences from 15-18 subjects per sequencing run. Using its own MiXCR run on the 5' RACE reads, TCRdb lists one record per CDR3 protein. This table holds tens of thousands of distinct CDR3 sequences, approximately 5.8% found once. Unmatched junction bases numbered 4, after V lost 5 bases and J lost 5 bases. The CDR3 is made up of 13 amino acids. Germline V CDR1 and CDR2: MDHEN, SYDVKM.

The chain has TRBV28 and TRBJ1-1; TRBD1 matches 8 bases. The sequencing input was CD4+ T cells from blood. The clonotype originates from a woman between 18 and 29 years old with multiple sclerosis. The CDR3 nucleotides read TGTGCCAGCAGTGGGACAGGAGAAACTGAAGCTTTCTTT. Encoded protein: CASSGTGETEAFF. Together with reference TRBV28 and TRBJ1-1, the CDR3 gives the full variable domain: DVKVTQSSRYLVKRTGEKVFLECVQDMDHENMFWYRQDPGLGLRLIYFSYDVKMKEKGDIPEGYSVSREKKERFSLILESASTNQTSMYLCASSGTGETEAFFGQGTRLTVV.